The clone carrying this T cell receptor (beta chain) was observed at least ten times. Its antigen is currently unknown. These data are taken from a study of identical twins. Template switching added a universal primer site, and cDNA bore unique molecular identifiers. TCRdb used MiXCR to reprocess the 5' RACE reads, holding one entry per CDR3 protein. The sample lists approximately 210,000 distinct CDR3 sequences, about a tenth occurring once. General study results and limits: There was more out-of-frame TCR alpha sharing in monozygotic twins than models estimated. For out-of-frame beta sequences, excess twin sharing was weaker.

This CDR3 is 14 amino acids long. V was pared by 5 bases and J by 8 bases, with 11 bases of the junction left unmatched. V is TRBV12-3 or TRBV12-4 and J is TRBJ1-2, with 7 positions matching TRBD1. What was sequenced was memory (CD45RO+) T cells sorted from blood. The clonotype originates from a woman aged 18-35 years in good health. The CDR3 reads CASSNSDRPGGYTF. CDR3 DNA: TGTGCCAGCAGTAATTCGGACAGGCCAGGGGGCTACACCTTC.